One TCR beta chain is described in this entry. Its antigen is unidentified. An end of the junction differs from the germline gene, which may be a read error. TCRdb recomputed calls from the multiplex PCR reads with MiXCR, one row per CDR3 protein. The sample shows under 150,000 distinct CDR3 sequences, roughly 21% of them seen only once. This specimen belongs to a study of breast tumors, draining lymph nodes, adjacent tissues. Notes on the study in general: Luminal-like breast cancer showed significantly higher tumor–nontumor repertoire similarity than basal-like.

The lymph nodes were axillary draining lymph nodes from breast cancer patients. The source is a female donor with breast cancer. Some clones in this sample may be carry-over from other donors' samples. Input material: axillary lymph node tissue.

CDR3 sequence reads: CASKLLAGDTNGQFF. The CDR3 nucleotides are TGTGCCAGTAAACTCCTAGCGGGAGACACAAATGGGCAGTTCTTC. V is TRBV6-1 and J is TRBJ2-1; 10 bases map to TRBD2. This CDR3 spans 15 amino acids. Germline lookup yields CDR1 MNHNS and CDR2 SASEGT.